This TCR beta chain was documented in a study of blood T cell repertoires in COVID-19. CDR3 size: 17 residues. Germline V gene lookup returns CDR1 SEHNR and CDR2 FQNEAQ (reference sequence). Unmatched junction bases numbered 14, after V lost 4 bases and J lost 7 bases. This clone is a singleton in its sample. Profiled with immunoSEQ multiplex PCR; TCRdb holds only in-frame clones, not every one. The sample lists some 190,000 clones; about four fifths were seen once. The clonotype comes from a woman aged 40 to 50 with COVID-19, enrolled during active disease. The sequenced sample consisted of peripheral blood. This rearrangement joins TRBV7-9 to TRBJ2-5; TRBD2 aligns across 11 bases. For the CDR3, the DNA is TGTGCCAGCAGCTCCCCGGCTAGCGGGGGGCCAGGGGTGACCCAGTACTTC. This encodes CASSSPASGGPGVTQYF.